The next 25 T cell receptor beta chains were all read from a single sample in a study of blood T cell repertoires in COVID-19. TCRdb's copy holds only in-frame clones and misses some; the assay was immunoSEQ multiplex PCR. The data hold under 65,000 clones, with 91% observed a single time. The specimen sequenced was peripheral blood. Every receptor here comes from a human donor in a cohort sampled during active COVID-19.

J is TRBJ1-2 and V is TRBV6-1; the D is unclear. Germline-derived CDR1 and CDR2 are MNHNS and SASEGT. Deletions cut 3 bases from V and 3 bases from J, with 5 bases between. The CDR3 is made up of 12 amino acids. The CDR3 is CASSESYYGYTF. CDR3 in DNA: TGTGCCAGCAGTGAGTCCTACTATGGCTACACCTTC.

This clone has just a few counts. V usage is TRBV7-3 and J usage is TRBJ2-7; no clear D. Trimming pared 3 bases from V and 6 bases from J, leaving 12 bases between. The CDR3 extends over 13 amino acids. CDR1 SGHTA and CDR2 FQGTGA come from the germline V gene. CDR3 nucleotides: TGTGCCAGCAGCTTCGAACTTTTTTCCGAGCAGTACTTC. Translated, it gives CASSFELFSEQYF.

This clone was seen only once. The chain has TRBV6-5 and TRBJ1-3; 9 bases match TRBD1. J lost 5 bases, V lost 6 bases, and 8 bases had no gene match. The CDR3 length is 15 residues. Germline values: CDR1 MNHEY, CDR2 SVGAGI. For the CDR3, the DNA is TGTGCCAGCAGCAGGACAGGGGTAGAACGAAACACCATATATTTT. It specifies CASSRTGVERNTIYF.

The chain combines TRBV7-3 with TRBJ2-3; TRBD2 agrees at 9 bases. The CDR3 covers 18 residues. In germline, CDR1 is SGHTA, CDR2 FQGTGA. V gave up 3 bases and J gave up 1 base; unmatched junction bases: 11. CDR3 residues: CASSLAGGPNVGTDTQYF. CDR3 DNA: TGTGCCAGCAGCTTGGCGGGAGGGCCGAACGTAGGCACAGATACGCAGTATTTT.

V usage is TRBV6-6 and J usage is TRBJ2-1; 16 bases agree with TRBD2. This CDR3 is 16 amino acids long. V trimming: 7 bases; J trimming: 7 bases; junction bases outside the gene matches: 7. Germline lookup yields CDR1 MNHNY and CDR2 SVGAGI (reference sequence). CDR3 sequence: CASIGTSGGALNEQFF. CDR3 DNA: TGTGCCAGCATTGGGACTAGCGGGGGGGCGCTTAATGAGCAGTTCTTC.

The V gene is TRBV3-1 (or the pseudogene TRBV3-2), the J gene TRBJ1-2; TRBD1 agrees at 11 bases. This CDR3 has 16 amino acids. The V gene's germline CDR1 is LGHDT and CDR2 YNNKEL (reference sequence). The J segment lost 5 bases and the V segment lost 2 bases, leaving 7 bases of the junction unmatched. This chain's CDR3 is CASSQIGGTGGYGYTF. The DNA of the CDR3 is TGTGCCAGCAGCCAAATAGGGGGGACAGGGGGTTATGGCTACACCTTC.

This clone has only one observation. The chain joins TRBV6-1 to TRBJ1-5; D possibly corresponds to TRBD1 (5 bases). V shed 2 bases and J shed 4 bases, with 15 bases lying between them. The CDR3 spans 16 residues. Germline V gene data show CDR1 as MNHNS and CDR2 as SASEGT. The CDR3 protein is CASSELPGLENQPQHF. The CDR3 DNA is TGTGCCAGCAGTGAATTACCAGGGTTGGAGAATCAGCCCCAGCATTTT.

The chain links TRBV7-6 to TRBJ2-1, with 7 bases aligning to TRBD1. The V and J ends lost 3 bases and 3 bases, in that order; junction bases with no gene match: 8. This CDR3 contains 16 residues. Germline V gene data show CDR1 as SGHVS and CDR2 as FNYEAQ. The CDR3 DNA reads TGTGCCAGCAGCTTGGGGATTGGGACAGACTACAATGAGCAGTTCTTC. Its translation: CASSLGIGTDYNEQFF.

This chain uses TRBV30 with TRBJ1-1; no firm D call. This CDR3 region has 14 residues. CDR1 and CDR2 (germline): GTSNPN, SVGIG (reference sequence). V was trimmed by 0 bases and J by 3 bases, leaving 11 bases between them. CDR3 DNA: TGTGCCTGGAGTGTACGCCGACTTTACACTGAAGCTTTCTTT. This gives the protein CAWSVRRLYTEAFF.

The chain employs TRBV5-4 and TRBJ1-2, with 7 bases fitting TRBD1. This CDR3 has 14 amino acids. Germline V gives CDR1 SGHNT, CDR2 YYREEE (reference sequence). V shed 6 bases and J 6 bases; nucleotides not matched to a gene: 11. The CDR3 bases are TGTGCCAGCACCCTGACAGGGAAGGGTGATGGCTACACCTTC. Translating it yields CASTLTGKGDGYTF.

The rearrangement links TRBV27 to TRBJ2-5, with no clear D. The germline gives CDR1 MNHEY, CDR2 SMNVEV (reference sequence). Trimming removed 3 bases from V and 1 base from J, with 9 bases in between. This CDR3 region has 14 residues. The CDR3 loop is CASSFVGSQETQYF. CDR3 bases: TGTGCCAGCAGTTTTGTGGGCAGCCAAGAGACCCAGTACTTC.

The rearrangement uses TRBV9 and TRBJ2-5; 15 bases map to TRBD2. Germline V lookup: CDR1 SGDLS, CDR2 YYNGEE. The junction had 2 bases not matched to a gene; V was cut back by 2 bases and J by 3 bases. CDR3 length: 16 amino acids. This CDR3 is CASSVGLAGGEETQYF. The CDR3 nucleotides are TGTGCCAGCAGCGTCGGACTAGCGGGGGGGGAAGAGACCCAGTACTTC.

This clone was observed once. The chain is built from TRBV28 and TRBJ1-3; perhaps TRBD1 as D (5 bases). V gave up 4 bases and J gave up 1 base, with 26 bases separating them. The CDR3 spans 20 residues. The germline V gene has CDR1 MDHEN and CDR2 SYDVKM. CDR3 nucleotide sequence: TGTGCCAGCAGTTCCTACCTAGTCCTTACGACAGAATCTTCTGGAAACACCATATATTTT. Amino acids: CASSSYLVLTTESSGNTIYF.

The V and J genes are TRBV24-1 and TRBJ1-1; a weak D match, TRBD1 (6 bases). The germline V and J ends were trimmed by 4 bases and 3 bases, with 8 bases remaining between them. CDR1 and CDR2 (germline): KGHDR, SFDVKD. The CDR3 consists of 13 residues. CDR3 sequence: CATSDWTDTEAFF. Here the CDR3 DNA reads TGTGCCACCAGTGACTGGACAGACACTGAAGCTTTCTTT.

V gene TRBV6-5 combines with J gene TRBJ2-2, with 11 bases that match TRBD2. The length of the CDR3 is 15 residues. Trimming cost V 7 bases and J 1 base; bases outside gene matches: 2. The germline V gene has CDR1 MNHEY and CDR2 SVGAGI. CDR3 sequence reads: CASKLAGVNTGELFF. The CDR3 coding sequence is TGTGCCAGCAAACTAGCGGGAGTGAACACCGGGGAGCTGTTTTTT.

The rearrangement joins TRBV11-3 to TRBJ2-7; TRBD2 might be the D (5 bases). Trimming took off 6 bases at V and 2 bases at J, with 23 bases between the two ends. This CDR3 has 17 residues. Germline CDR1 SGHNT, CDR2 YENEEA. This chain's CDR3 is CASRPSEGYYPTYEQYF. The CDR3 DNA follows: TGTGCCAGCAGGCCGAGCGAGGGTTATTATCCCACCTACGAGCAGTACTTC.

This clone was seen only once. The CDR3 DNA reads as TGTGCCAGCAGTGAAGGCAGGGGGAGGAATTCACCCCTCCACTTT. This translates into CASSEGRGRNSPLHF. The chain has TRBV2 and TRBJ1-6; 7 nucleotides match TRBD1. V gave up 1 base and J gave up 7 bases; unmatched junction bases: 4. Germline CDR1 is SNHLY and CDR2 is FYNNEI. The CDR3 totals 15 residues.

This clone was seen a single time. The chain is built from TRBV20-1 and TRBJ2-7; 7 bases match TRBD1. The CDR3 consists of 10 residues. Germline V gives CDR1 DFQATT, CDR2 SNEGSKA (reference sequence). Germline trimming cut 3 bases from V and 10 bases from J; bases unmatched to any gene: 3. The CDR3 DNA sequence: TGCAGTGCTAGTCAGGGGGAACAGTACTTC. Translation: CSASQGEQYF.

The chain employs TRBV6-6 and TRBJ2-7; possibly TRBD1 for D (5 bases). Germline CDR1 is MNHNY and CDR2 is SVGAGI (reference sequence). The CDR3 is 15 residues long. V shed 0 bases and J shed 1 base, with 10 bases lying between them. The CDR3 loop is CASSYSNQGSYEQYF. CDR3 bases: TGTGCCAGCAGTTACTCGAATCAGGGTTCCTACGAGCAGTACTTC.

This clone was seen once. V and J are TRBV19 and TRBJ2-7, with 12 bases identical to TRBD1. Germline V gene sequence: CDR1 LNHDA, CDR2 SQIVND (reference sequence). Trimming cost V 5 bases and J 1 base; bases outside gene matches: 6. This CDR3 is 16 amino acids long. The CDR3 sequence is CASSSWGQGASYEQYF. CDR3 DNA: TGTGCCAGTAGTTCCTGGGGACAGGGGGCTTCCTACGAGCAGTACTTC.

The rearrangement links TRBV18 to TRBJ2-1, with D perhaps TRBD1 (6 bases). Germline assignment: CDR1 KGHSH and CDR2 LQKENI. This CDR3 is built from 21 residues. V shed 1 base and J shed 0 bases, with 25 bases lying between them. CDR3 loop: CASSPLNVGQAFGSSYNEQFF. The CDR3 region has the DNA TGTGCCAGCTCACCACTTAATGTGGGACAAGCGTTCGGCAGCTCCTACAATGAGCAGTTCTTC.

The chain uses TRBV18 and TRBJ2-7; D is possibly TRBD1 (6 bases). The CDR3 length is 15 residues. Between the trimmed V and J ends, which lost 3 bases and 0 bases, there was a span of 12 bases. The germline gives CDR1 KGHSH, CDR2 LQKENI. The CDR3 loop reads CASSPDRPGSYEQYF. CDR3 in DNA: TGTGCCAGCTCACCTGACAGGCCGGGCTCCTACGAGCAGTACTTC.

V gene TRBV28 combines with J gene TRBJ1-3; 9 bases align to TRBD1. The CDR3 has 17 amino acids. The V segment lost 5 bases and the J segment 0 bases; nucleotides outside the gene matches: 8. From germline, CDR1 is MDHEN and CDR2 SYDVKM. CDR3 DNA sequence: TGTGCCAGCAGTATCGACAGGGGGACCATCTCTGGAAACACCATATATTTT. This encodes CASSIDRGTISGNTIYF.

The chain couples TRBV5-6 to TRBJ2-7, with 10 bases identical to TRBD1. Germline V gene sequence: CDR1 SGHDT, CDR2 YYEEEE. The V and J ends lost 7 bases and 0 bases, in that order; junction bases with no gene match: 7. This CDR3 contains 15 residues. This CDR3 is CASLTRDRGSYEQYF. The DNA of the CDR3 is TGTGCCAGCCTGACCCGGGACAGGGGCTCCTACGAGCAGTACTTC.

The genes are TRBV15 and TRBJ2-7, with 9 positions matching TRBD1. CDR1 and CDR2 (germline): LNHNV, YYDKDF (reference sequence). Unmatched junction bases numbered 4, after V lost 3 bases and J lost 1 base. The CDR3 runs to 15 residues. The CDR3 bases are TGTGCCACCAGCAGCCGAGACAGGGGGTCCTACGAGCAGTACTTC. It encodes CATSSRDRGSYEQYF.